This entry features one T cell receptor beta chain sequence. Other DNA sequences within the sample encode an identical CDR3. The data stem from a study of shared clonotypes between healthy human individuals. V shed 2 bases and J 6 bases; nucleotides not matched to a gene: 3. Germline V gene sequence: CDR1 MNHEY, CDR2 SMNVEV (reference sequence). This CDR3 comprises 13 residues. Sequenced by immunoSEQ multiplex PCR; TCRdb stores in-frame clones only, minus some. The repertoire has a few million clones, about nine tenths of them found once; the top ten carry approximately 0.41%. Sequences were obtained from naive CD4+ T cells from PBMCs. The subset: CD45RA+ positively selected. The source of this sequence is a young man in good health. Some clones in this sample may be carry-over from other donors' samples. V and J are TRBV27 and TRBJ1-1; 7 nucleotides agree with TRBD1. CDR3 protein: CASSLNRGPEAFF. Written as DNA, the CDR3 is TGTGCCAGCAGTTTAAACAGGGGACCTGAAGCTTTCTTT.